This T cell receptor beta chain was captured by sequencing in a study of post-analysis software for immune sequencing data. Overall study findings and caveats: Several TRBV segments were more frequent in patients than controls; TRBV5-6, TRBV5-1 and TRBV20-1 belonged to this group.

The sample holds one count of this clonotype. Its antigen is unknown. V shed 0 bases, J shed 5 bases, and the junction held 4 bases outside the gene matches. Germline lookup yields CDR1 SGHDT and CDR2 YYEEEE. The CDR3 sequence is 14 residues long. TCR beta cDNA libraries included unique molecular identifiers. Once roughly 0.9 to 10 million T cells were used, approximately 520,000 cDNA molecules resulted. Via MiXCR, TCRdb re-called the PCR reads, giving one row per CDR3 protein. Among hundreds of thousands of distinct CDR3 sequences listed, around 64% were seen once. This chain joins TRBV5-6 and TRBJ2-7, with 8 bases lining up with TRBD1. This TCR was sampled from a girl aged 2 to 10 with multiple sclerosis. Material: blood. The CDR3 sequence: CASSLVPGQDEQYF. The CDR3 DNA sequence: TGTGCCAGCAGCTTGGTTCCGGGACAGGACGAGCAGTACTTC.